This TCR beta chain was documented in a study of T cell responses to AZD1222 COVID-19 vaccine. This clone was counted a few times. The CDR3 has 14 amino acids. V shed 2 bases, J shed 7 bases, and the junction held 7 bases outside the gene matches. Germline CDR1 and CDR2: SGHRS and YFSETQ. Measured with immunoSEQ multiplex PCR; TCRdb has only the in-frame clones, and not every one. The table has roughly 140,000 clones, around nine tenths seen once; the top ten hold less than 5.5%. This material consisted of peripheral blood, taken on day 0 of AZD1222 vaccination. This receptor was taken from an adult in good health. V is TRBV5-1 and J is TRBJ1-2; 8 nucleotides line up with TRBD1. The CDR3 nucleotides read TGCGCCAGCAGCTTCGGACAGGGAGTTGGTGGCTACACCTTC. Translated: CASSFGQGVGGYTF. The whole variable domain, filled in from reference TRBV5-1 and TRBJ1-2, reads KAGVTQTPRYLIKTRGQQVTLSCSPISGHRSVSWYQQTPGQGLQFLFEYFSETQRNKGNFPGRFSGRQFSNSRSEMNVSTLELGDSALYLCASSFGQGVGGYTFGSGTRLTVV.